Listed below are T cell receptor beta chains from one sample, sequenced in a study of cytomegalovirus exposure and HLA in healthy donors. Repertoires were generated with immunoSEQ multiplex PCR, while TCRdb's copy carries only in-frame clones and drops some. The sample includes more than 120,000 clones, around 82% of them seen just once. Sequences were obtained from PBMCs. All receptors come from a woman in her thirties or forties in good health and CMV-seropositive. Each CDR3 is given with its conserved first and last residue. The D gene is left open where the match is weak. Where a row states a size, it is once, few, many or the class of an expanded clone; other rows omit it.

d_call	v_call	j_call	cdr3_length	clone_size	cdr3_aa	cdr3_nt
-	TRBV30	TRBJ1-5	13	-	CAWSHRVGQPQHF	TGTGCCTGGAGTCACAGGGTCGGTCAGCCCCAGCATTTT
-	TRBV6-1	TRBJ2-1	14	once	CARNGLTTVGEQFF	TGTGCCCGAAACGGACTAACAACCGTGGGTGAGCAGTTCTTC
-	TRBV19	TRBJ1-1	17	-	CASSIWGRKTRSTEAFF	TGTGCCAGTAGTATATGGGGCAGGAAGACGCGAAGCACTGAAGCTTTCTTT
-	TRBV6-5	TRBJ2-7	13	-	CASSYSTRREQYF	TGTGCCAGCAGTTACTCGACACGGCGCGAGCAGTACTTC
-	TRBV27	TRBJ2-1	16	-	CASSSIGTQVGHEQFF	TGTGCCAGCAGTAGTATCGGGACACAGGTAGGGCATGAGCAGTTCTTC
-	TRBV7-6	TRBJ2-2	15	-	CASSLERWNTGELFF	TGTGCCAGCAGCCTCGAGCGGTGGAACACCGGGGAGCTGTTTTTT
TRBD2	TRBV11-3	TRBJ2-5	14	-	CASSALAGYETQYF	TGTGCCAGCAGTGCACTAGCGGGATATGAGACCCAGTACTTC
TRBD1	TRBV15	TRBJ2-1	17	once	CATSSYKNRGYYNEQFF	TGTGCCACCAGCAGTTATAAGAACAGGGGATACTACAATGAGCAGTTCTTC
TRBD2	TRBV7-9	TRBJ2-1	14	once	CASSSGTSGNEQFF	TGTGCCAGCAGCAGCGGGACTAGCGGGAATGAGCAGTTCTTC
-	TRBV5-1	TRBJ2-1	13	-	CASSLGRSNEQFF	TGCGCCAGCAGCTTGGGTCGGAGCAATGAGCAGTTCTTC
TRBD2	TRBV11-1	TRBJ2-7	15	-	CASSLAGGPRYEQYF	TGTGCCAGCAGCTTAGCGGGAGGGCCAAGGTACGAGCAGTACTTC
-	TRBV27	TRBJ2-3	14	-	CASRVEGGTDTQYF	TGTGCCAGCAGGGTAGAGGGGGGGACAGATACGCAGTATTTT
TRBD1	TRBV19	TRBJ2-1	14	-	CATREGQGHNEQFF	TGTGCCACCCGTGAAGGACAGGGACACAATGAGCAGTTCTTC
-	TRBV5-1	TRBJ2-7	15	-	CASSNGVGVGGEQYF	TGCGCCAGCAGCAATGGGGTGGGTGTCGGAGGCGAGCAGTACTTC
TRBD2	TRBV2	TRBJ2-7	14	few	CASRVGGTGTEQYF	TGTGCCAGCAGGGTCGGGGGGACGGGGACCGAGCAGTACTTC
TRBD2	TRBV30	TRBJ2-3	17	-	CAWTLGLAGGPTDTQYF	TGTGCCTGGACCTTGGGACTAGCGGGAGGGCCCACAGATACGCAGTATTTT
-	TRBV5-1	TRBJ2-7	14	-	CASSLAGGVYEQYF	TGCGCCAGCAGCTTGGCCGGCGGGGTTTACGAGCAGTACTTC
TRBD2	TRBV5-1	TRBJ2-7	15	-	CASSPGTSLQREQYF	TGCGCCAGCAGCCCGGGGACTAGCTTACAGAGGGAGCAGTACTTC
TRBD2	TRBV5-1	TRBJ2-7	15	few	CASSLIGTSAYEQYF	TGCGCCAGCAGCTTGATAGGGACTAGCGCCTACGAGCAGTACTTC
TRBD1	TRBV29-1	TRBJ1-2	13	-	CSVDGQASYGYTF	TGCAGCGTTGACGGACAGGCTAGCTATGGCTACACCTTC
-	TRBV27	TRBJ2-1	16	-	CASSLLVSSSYNEQFF	TGTGCCAGCAGTTTACTGGTGTCTAGCTCCTACAATGAGCAGTTCTTC
TRBD2	TRBV5-1	TRBJ2-7	15	few	CASREASSDSYEQYF	TGCGCCAGCCGGGAGGCTAGCAGCGACTCCTACGAGCAGTACTTC
TRBD2	TRBV2	TRBJ2-5	15	-	CASSTGSGRGETQYF	TGTGCCAGCTCAACTGGTAGCGGGAGGGGGGAGACCCAGTACTTC
TRBD1	TRBV5-6	TRBJ2-7	14	-	CASSYGTADYEQYF	TGTGCCAGCAGCTACGGGACAGCAGACTACGAGCAGTACTTC
TRBD2	TRBV6-6	TRBJ2-7	16	-	CASSPRAASGRIEQYF	TGTGCCAGCAGCCCCAGAGCGGCTAGCGGGAGGATCGAGCAGTACTTC
TRBD2	TRBV5-1	TRBJ2-7	13	once	CASKTAGGHEQYF	TGCGCCAGCAAGACAGCGGGAGGGCATGAGCAGTACTTC
-	TRBV28	TRBJ2-2	15	-	CATEGSLTNTGELFF	TGTGCCACCGAGGGTAGTCTGACGAACACCGGGGAGCTGTTTTTT
-	TRBV11-2	TRBJ2-7	12	-	CASSPPSPEQYF	TGTGCCAGCAGCCCCCCCTCCCCCGAGCAGTACTTC
-	TRBV19	TRBJ2-3	16	-	CASSQRVEGRTDTQYF	TGTGCCAGTAGCCAAAGGGTCGAGGGCCGCACAGATACGCAGTATTTT
-	TRBV2	TRBJ2-1	15	-	CASRRSGLANNEQFF	TGTGCCAGCAGGAGATCGGGGCTAGCGAACAATGAGCAGTTCTTC
TRBD1	TRBV5-1	TRBJ1-2	15	-	CASSLMDRGEYGYTF	TGCGCCAGCAGCTTGATGGACAGGGGAGAGTATGGCTACACCTTC
-	TRBV7-2	TRBJ2-3	15	few	CASSYVARGKDTQYF	TGTGCCAGCAGTTACGTGGCTCGGGGGAAAGATACGCAGTATTTT
TRBD2	TRBV29-1	TRBJ2-3	14	-	CSAEAAGSTDTQYF	TGCAGCGCCGAGGCAGCGGGGAGCACAGATACGCAGTATTTT
-	TRBV5-1	TRBJ2-7	16	-	CASSPDWGSAHYEQYF	TGCGCCAGCAGCCCAGATTGGGGTAGCGCACACTACGAGCAGTACTTC
TRBD1	TRBV5-1	TRBJ1-2	14	few	CASSPQGEDYGYTF	TGCGCCAGCAGCCCGCAGGGGGAGGACTATGGCTACACCTTC
TRBD1	TRBV29-1	TRBJ1-3	13	-	CSVGRGSGNTIYF	TGCAGCGTCGGCAGGGGGTCTGGAAACACCATATATTTT
TRBD1	TRBV28	TRBJ2-7	13	-	CASAGTGVDEQYF	TGTGCCAGTGCCGGGACAGGGGTAGACGAGCAGTACTTC
-	TRBV6-1	TRBJ1-1	13	few	CASILQGGTEAFF	TGTGCCAGCATTTTGCAGGGTGGTACTGAAGCTTTCTTT
-	TRBV5-5	TRBJ2-2	15	-	CASSLAPGEKGELFF	TGTGCCAGCAGCTTGGCCCCCGGGGAAAAGGGGGAGCTGTTTTTT
-	TRBV28	TRBJ1-3	18	-	CASSLRSVLTWYGNTIYF	TGTGCCAGCAGTTTGAGGTCCGTACTTACCTGGTACGGAAACACCATATATTTT
-	TRBV7-2	TRBJ2-7	14	-	CASSFLPGRGEQYF	TGTGCCAGCAGCTTCTTGCCGGGCCGGGGGGAGCAGTACTTC
TRBD1	TRBV7-9	TRBJ1-5	15	once	CASSLTGGYDQPQHF	TGTGCCAGCAGCTTGACAGGGGGTTATGATCAGCCCCAGCATTTT
-	TRBV30	TRBJ2-7	14	-	CAWSVSGQGYEQYF	TGTGCCTGGAGTGTATCAGGGCAGGGCTACGAGCAGTACTTC
TRBD2	TRBV2	TRBJ2-2	15	-	CASNGLAGNTGELFF	TGTGCCAGCAATGGACTAGCGGGGAACACCGGGGAGCTGTTTTTT
-	TRBV7-9	TRBJ1-5	15	-	CASSLDGEGNQPQHF	TGTGCCAGCAGCTTAGACGGGGAGGGCAATCAGCCCCAGCATTTT
-	TRBV2	TRBJ2-4	14	-	CASSASGSKNIQYF	TGTGCCAGCAGTGCGTCTGGGAGCAAAAACATTCAGTACTTC
-	TRBV9	TRBJ2-5	15	-	CASSVDREEWETQYF	TGTGCCAGCAGCGTAGATAGGGAGGAATGGGAGACCCAGTACTTC
-	TRBV29-1	TRBJ1-4	12	-	CSVAWQIEKLFF	TGCAGCGTTGCTTGGCAGATTGAAAAACTGTTTTTT
-	TRBV5-1	TRBJ2-3	16	once	CASSPSPVSGTDTQYF	TGCGCCAGCAGCCCCTCCCCCGTGAGCGGGACAGATACGCAGTATTTT
-	TRBV19	TRBJ2-4	15	-	CASRRDLGAKNIQYF	TGTGCCAGTAGGCGGGACCTGGGAGCCAAAAACATTCAGTACTTC
TRBD1	TRBV6-5	TRBJ2-5	15	-	CASSRDRGRRETQYF	TGTGCCAGCAGCCGGGACAGGGGGCGACGAGAGACCCAGTACTTC
-	TRBV5-1	TRBJ2-1	14	-	CASSLSGIENEQFF	TGCGCCAGCAGCTTGTCCGGGATAGAGAATGAGCAGTTCTTC
-	TRBV16	TRBJ2-4	18	once	CASSQFMEPVIAKNIQYF	TGTGCCAGCAGCCAATTCATGGAGCCTGTCATAGCCAAAAACATTCAGTACTTC
TRBD2	TRBV7-9	TRBJ2-5	16	-	CASSLFSGGYQETQYF	TGTGCCAGCAGCTTATTCAGCGGGGGGTACCAAGAGACCCAGTACTTC
-	TRBV7-9	TRBJ2-7	14	few	CASSFRPSPLEQYF	TGTGCCAGCAGCTTCCGCCCCAGTCCCCTCGAGCAGTACTTC
TRBD1	TRBV28	TRBJ1-2	13	few	CASSLDRGYGYTF	TGTGCCAGCAGCCTAGACAGGGGTTATGGCTACACCTTC
-	TRBV19	TRBJ1-5	13	-	CASKIGDNQPQHF	TGTGCCAGTAAAATCGGGGACAATCAGCCCCAGCATTTT
TRBD1	TRBV5-1	TRBJ2-5	15	-	CASSLQGTPRETQYF	TGCGCCAGCAGCCTACAGGGGACGCCGCGCGAGACCCAGTACTTC
TRBD2	TRBV7-9	TRBJ2-7	14	-	CASSKTSGRDEQYF	TGTGCCAGCAGCAAGACTAGCGGGAGGGACGAGCAGTACTTC
TRBD1	TRBV7-9	TRBJ2-2	16	-	CASSLLGTGTTGELFF	TGTGCCAGCAGCTTACTTGGGACAGGGACCACCGGGGAGCTGTTTTTT